The clone carrying this TCR beta chain has only a few counts. Antigen: not known. Any gene name here is a mouse gene name. Read sequence stops 4 residues before the CDR3 end, and the germline J gene provides the missing end. The sequencing template was cDNA reverse transcribed from extracted RNA. This table comes from immunoSEQ multiplex PCR, and its TCRdb copy is limited to in-frame clones, with some not included. Observed in the sample are some 110,000 clones, none of them singletons. The data were taken from a study of CD8+ T cells in alopecia areata. The wider study: Approximately 6-11-week-old female C3H/HeJ mice were grafted with skin from spontaneously alopecic roughly 6-12-month-old C3H/HeJ graft donors.

The germline CDR1 and CDR2 sequences are FNHDT and SITEND (reference sequence). This CDR3 has 13 amino acids. General study points: Patients showed less clear TCR sequence sharing than mice, possibly partly because of HLA diversity. Scalp specimens additionally yield sequences from normal skin's resident alphabeta T cells.

This chain uses TRBV19 with TRBJ2-5; D is unresolved. The sequenced sample was lesional skin. This clonotype was sampled from a C3H/HeJ mouse with alopecia areata. MHC haplotype of the mouse line: H2-k. CDR3 DNA, as far as it was read: TGTGCCAGCAGTATTCAGTACGGAGAC. Amino acids: CASSIQYGD. The whole CDR3 protein is CASSIQYGDTQYF.